This section outlines one T cell receptor beta chain sequence together with its context. What it binds is not known. Using a J-beta primer mix together with a sample-barcoded 5' primer, a second PCR was run for about 7 to 12 cycles. Every cDNA molecule carried a tag from a template-switch adaptor bearing 12 random nucleotides. TCRdb reprocessed the 5' RACE reads via MiXCR and lists one record per CDR3 protein. The sample has approximately 2,000,000 distinct CDR3 sequences, roughly 43% seen once. These data originate in a study of blood T cells in healthy people across ages. Overall study results and limits: It was not possible, with unsorted PBMCs, to conclusively compare naive and antigen-experienced cells.

Peripheral blood from each donor was collected in a volume of 9.5 to 10 milliliters. Isolating PBMCs gave at least 6 million of these cells per sample. CDR3 length equals 16 residues. Germline V gene lookup returns CDR1 MNHEY and CDR2 SMNVEV (reference sequence). The source is a human donor in good health. This sequence joins TRBV27 and TRBJ2-4; 9 bases align to TRBD1. The J call may be wrong; the DNA end is better matched by TRBJ2-7. The sequenced material came from blood. CDR3 coding DNA: TGTGCCAGCAGTACCCAGCCCGGGACAGGGCTATACGAGCAGTACTTC. It yields the protein CASSTQPGTGLYEQYF.